This T cell receptor beta chain appears in the sequencing data of a study of T cell repertoires in cytomegalovirus infection. The study, taken as a whole, reports: Ex vivo responses were dominated by HLA-C-restricted CMV-specific TCR beta clonotypes.

Note on this clonotype: Antigen specificity is unknown.

TCRdb re-called the reads through MiXCR, storing one row per CDR3 protein. This table holds 170,000 or so distinct CDR3 sequences, roughly an eighth found once. CDR1 KGHSH and CDR2 LQKENI come from the germline V gene. This CDR3 region has 15 residues. Trimming took 5 bases from V and 4 from J; bases not matched to a gene: 8. V is TRBV18 and J is TRBJ1-5; the match to TRBD1 covers 7 bases. The receptor's source is a human donor in good health (CMV status not recorded). Some clones in this sample may be carry-over from other donors' samples. Specimen: PBMCs. In DNA form, the CDR3 reads TGTGCCAGCTCAAGGGGACAGCTGTATAATCAGCCCCAGCATTTT. It translates to CASSRGQLYNQPQHF.